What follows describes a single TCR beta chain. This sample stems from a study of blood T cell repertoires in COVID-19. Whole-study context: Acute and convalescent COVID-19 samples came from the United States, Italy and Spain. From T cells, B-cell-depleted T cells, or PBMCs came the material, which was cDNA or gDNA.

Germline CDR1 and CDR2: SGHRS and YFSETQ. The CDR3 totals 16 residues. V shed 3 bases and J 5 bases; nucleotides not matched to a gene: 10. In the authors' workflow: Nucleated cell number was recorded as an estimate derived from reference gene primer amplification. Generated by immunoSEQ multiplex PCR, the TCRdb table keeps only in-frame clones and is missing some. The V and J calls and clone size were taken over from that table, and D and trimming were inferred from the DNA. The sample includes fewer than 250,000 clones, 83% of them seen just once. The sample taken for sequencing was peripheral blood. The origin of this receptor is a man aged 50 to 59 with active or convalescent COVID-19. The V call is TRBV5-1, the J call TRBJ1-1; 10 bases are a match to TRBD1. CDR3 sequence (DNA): TGCGCCAGCAGCTGGGGGGACAGGGGCTGGTTAACTGAAGCTTTCTTT. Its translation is CASSWGDRGWLTEAFF.